Included here is one T cell receptor beta chain sequence, with context. This clone was detected only a few times. What this receptor recognizes is not known. The record has no base qualities; no much larger clone is one base away. The immunoSEQ Assay, a bias-controlled multiplex PCR, was used to amplify TCRbeta CDR3 regions from genomic DNA. Turning to the authors' computational methods: Within the assay, amplification of reference gene primers was used to estimate how many nucleated cells each sample contained. To quantify the absolute abundance of each unique TCRbeta CDR3 rearrangement, sequence reads were collapsed and filtered. Productive Simpson clonality was computed per sample as the square root of Simpson's diversity index over productive rearrangements. Not all clones reach the TCRdb copy of this immuneACCESS table, which keeps in-frame sequences only. Checked studies attribute under half of the gap to unresolved V genes and leave the rest unexplained. V, J and clone size reflect that table, while D and trimming were determined from the DNA. The sample contains 340,000 or so clones, approximately 83% of them found a single time. Approximately 4.4% of the sample is held by the ten biggest clonotypes.

The sample is drawn from a study of blood T cell repertoires in COVID-19 (dated by TCRdb to the early 2020s). Broadly, across the study: Collaborator samples came from the United States, Italy and Spain and covered acute and convalescent phases of COVID-19. The material from the prospective study consisted of cDNA or gDNA derived from T cells, B-cell-depleted T cells, or PBMCs. Subjects who had been exposed to COVID-19, were actively infected with it, or had recovered from it provided the deeply sampled blood TCRbeta repertoires that made up the dataset. The repertoires were released in a freely available public database meant as a resource for research on the immune response to SARS-CoV-2. The samples were drawn from two sources: the first 160 participants of the ongoing ImmuneRACE study, and about 1,300 subjects contributed by 6 global collaborators. The sample metadata nearly always contained a de-identified subject ID, COVID-19 status, age in years and sex. Where HLA class I and class II types were available, the types were taken from metadata supplied by the sample provider, not from assay-based typing. Points the paper makes about the study in general: Clinical and demographic metadata were provided uncurated, with the amount varying by source and participant.

In the prospective study, participants were about 18 to 95 years old, resided in about two dozen geographic areas of the United States, and were enrolled through a virtual design. In the prospective study, participants were assigned to cohorts based on the clinical history participants reported in a screening survey and a study questionnaire. Each participant in the prospective study had whole blood, serum and a nasopharyngeal or oropharyngeal swab collected by mobile phlebotomists. Participants in the prospective study had the option to provide additional blood draws and questionnaires over a 2-month period. Blood samples from the prospective study were shipped frozen or at room temperature prior to DNA extraction. This TCR derives from a woman aged 40-49 years with acute COVID-19. The specimen sequenced was PBMCs or T cells enriched from blood (not recorded which).

The CDR3 is CASSTRTGNAGYTF. The DNA sequence follows: TGTGCCAGTAGTACCCGGACAGGGAATGCTGGCTACACCTTC. This sequence uses TRBV19 and TRBJ1-2, and 8 junctional nucleotides match TRBD1. The CDR3 spans 14 residues, from the cysteine through the phenylalanine. Here the CDR3 DNA is all that survives: 42 bases in frame from base 1. At the junction V is shortened by 4 bases and J by 7 bases; bases outside the gene matches: 8. The germline V gene (reference sequence) yields LNHDA for CDR1 and SQIVND for CDR2.